The clone carrying this T cell receptor beta chain was observed many times. Its antigen is as yet unknown. In patients aged 18 to 65, hyperthyroidism was newly diagnosed, with duration under 2 months. The data are from a study of T cells in Graves' hyperthyroidism and ophthalmopathy. Authors of the study amplified TCR beta CDR3 regions from RNA transcripts. The HTBI set primed first-round TCR CDR3 RT-PCR. TCRdb independently ran MiXCR on the multiplex PCR reads; one entry per CDR3 protein. The sample carries 250,000 to 300,000 distinct CDR3 sequences, 10% to 15% recorded once. General study results and limits: By a 13 V-J model, ophthalmopathy was set apart from stable hyperthyroidism.

This CDR3 region has 13 residues. Germline V gene sequence: CDR1 SGHTA, CDR2 FQGNSA. The V gene end was trimmed by 5 bases and the J gene end by 6 bases; junction bases not matched to a gene: 3. The sample taken for sequencing was blood. This sequence joins TRBV7-2 and TRBJ2-2; 7 bases match TRBD2. The receptor's source is a woman aged 25 to 39 with Graves' hyperthyroidism that later progressed to Graves' ophthalmopathy. The CDR3 DNA sequence: TGTGCCAGCAGCACCACTAGCGCCGGGGAGCTGTTTTTT. Translation gives CASSTTSAGELFF.